The clone carrying this T cell receptor beta chain has a count of ten or more. This record belongs to a study of spatial heterogeneity in lung cancer. The CDR3 is 16 residues long. CDR1 is LGHNA, CDR2 YNFKEQ, per germline. Trimming shortened V by 1 base and J by 1 base, and 8 bases separated the two germline ends. The presence of a unique molecular identifier marked each TCR cDNA molecule. TCRdb itself ran the 5' RACE reads through MiXCR, one entry per CDR3 protein. This table has more than 30,000 distinct CDR3 sequences, around 5.5% appearing once. Time point specified: sample taken at primary tumor resection. The sequenced material consisted of unsorted whole RNA from tumor, nontumor lung or frozen PBMC.

This specimen consisted of PBMCs, obtained at surgery. The clonotype was recovered from a female donor with early-stage non-small cell lung cancer. The gene calls are TRBV4-2 and TRBJ2-6; the D gene is possibly TRBD1 (5 bases). CDR3 in amino acids: CASSQAAGSGANVLTF. In nucleotides, the CDR3 is TGTGCCAGCAGCCAAGCAGCAGGGTCTGGGGCCAACGTCCTGACTTTC.